One sample yielded the 21 T cell receptor beta chains listed below, sequenced in a study of early T cells in non-severe SARS-CoV-2 infection. MiXCR, run by TCRdb on the 5' RACE reads, gives a single entry per CDR3 protein. This table holds approximately 100,000 distinct CDR3 sequences, around 17% found once. Sequencing used whole blood. The receptors originated from an adult who was a healthcare worker with PCR-confirmed SARS-CoV-2 infection or an uninfected control (not recorded which).

V is TRBV27 and J is TRBJ2-1, with 11 bases lining up with TRBD2. The CDR3 sequence is 17 residues long. The ends lost 2 bases at V and 6 bases at J; junction bases unmatched: 9. Germline assignment: CDR1 MNHEY and CDR2 SMNVEV (reference sequence). CDR3 DNA: TGTGCCAGCAGTTTAGGTAGCGGGAGGGCCGGGATCAATGAGCAGTTCTTC. It specifies CASSLGSGRAGINEQFF.

This clonotype was detected only a few times. The CDR3 is CASSPSGQTMNTEAFF. CDR3 bases: TGTGCCAGCTCACCCTCGGGACAAACCATGAACACTGAAGCTTTCTTT. J is TRBJ1-1 and V is TRBV18; tentative D call: TRBD1 (6 bases). Trimming removed 3 bases at V and 0 bases at J, with 14 bases between. The V gene's germline CDR1 is KGHSH and CDR2 LQKENI. This CDR3 is 16 amino acids long. The variable domain in full, completed from reference TRBV18 and TRBJ1-1, reads NAGVMQNPRHLVRRRGQEARLRCSPMKGHSHVYWYRQLPEEGLKFMVYLQKENIIDESGMPKERFSAEFPKEGPSILRIQQVVRGDSAAYFCASSPSGQTMNTEAFFGQGTRLTVV.

The J gene is TRBJ2-1, the V gene TRBV7-9; TRBD2 matches at 7 bases. V lost 8 bases and J lost 8; bases outside the gene matches: 12. The germline V gene has CDR1 SEHNR and CDR2 FQNEAQ (reference sequence). The CDR3 loop spans 14 amino acids. CDR3 loop: CASETSPGGHEQFF. DNA of the CDR3: TGTGCCAGCGAGACTTCACCGGGGGGTCATGAGCAGTTCTTC.

Only a few counts were recorded for this clonotype. This chain connects TRBV5-5 to TRBJ2-7; maybe TRBD1 (5 bases). CDR3 length equals 17 residues. The germline gives CDR1 SGHKS, CDR2 YYEKEE (reference sequence). V lost 0 bases and J lost 3, with 19 bases in between. CDR3 sequence (DNA): TGTGCCAGCAGCTTGGCCGGGTTACGGACACCAGACTACGAGCAGTACTTC. Translating it yields CASSLAGLRTPDYEQYF.

This clonotype occurred a few times. The chain is built from TRBV4-3 and TRBJ2-1, with 8 bases identical to TRBD2. J gave up 0 bases and V 3 bases, and 7 bases lay outside the gene matches. CDR1 LGHNA and CDR2 YSLEER come from the germline V gene. This CDR3 has 17 amino acids. CDR3 DNA: TGCGCCAGCAGCCAGAGTATAGCGGGGAGCTCCTACAATGAGCAGTTCTTC. Amino acid sequence: CASSQSIAGSSYNEQFF.

The CDR3 spells CASGLHPGPSYEQYF. CDR3 sequence (DNA): TGTGCTAGTGGTCTACACCCCGGGCCCTCCTACGAGCAGTACTTC. The chain has TRBV12-5 and TRBJ2-7, with no clear D. The V end lost 5 bases, the J end lost 0 bases, and 14 bases lay between the germline ends. The CDR3 sequence is 15 residues long. The germline V gene has CDR1 LGHNT and CDR2 FRNRAP. Using reference TRBV12-5 and TRBJ2-7 for the parts outside the CDR3, the full variable domain is DARVTQTPRHKVTEMGQEVTMRCQPILGHNTVFWYRQTMMQGLELLAYFRNRAPLDDSGMPKDRFSAEMPDATLATLKIQPSEPRDSAVYFCASGLHPGPSYEQYFGPGTRLTVT.

This clonotype came up a few times. J is TRBJ2-3 and V is TRBV7-6; no firm D call. This CDR3 is 16 amino acids long. With 1 base removed from V and 0 bases from J, the gap between germline ends came to 11 bases. Germline V CDR1 and CDR2: SGHVS, FNYEAQ. CDR3 sequence (DNA): TGTGCCAGCAGCTTAGAGCCGACGGAGAGCACAGATACGCAGTATTTT. It is translated as CASSLEPTESTDTQYF. Supplemented by reference TRBV7-6 and TRBJ2-3, the full variable domain reads GAGVSQSPRYKVTKRGQDVALRCDPISGHVSLYWYRQALGQGPEFLTYFNYEAQQDKSGLPNDRFSAERPEGSISTLTIQRTEQRDSAMYRCASSLEPTESTDTQYFGPGTRLTVL.

This clonotype was counted only a few times. CDR3 sequence reads: CASSLGRDQAVYGYTF. In DNA, the CDR3 is TGTGCCAGCAGCTTAGGACGGGACCAAGCAGTCTATGGCTACACCTTC. The chain has TRBV7-9 and TRBJ1-2; possible D gene TRBD1, 5 bases. Germline lookup yields CDR1 SEHNR and CDR2 FQNEAQ (reference sequence). The V gene lost 1 base and the J gene lost 4 bases, with 16 bases spanning the gap. The CDR3 consists of 16 residues.

This clonotype was counted only a few times. The chain combines TRBV30 with TRBJ2-3; D is perhaps TRBD1 or TRBD2 (6 bases each). Germline V gives CDR1 GTSNPN, CDR2 SVGIG (reference sequence). This CDR3 has 14 amino acids. Deletions cut 8 bases from V and 6 bases from J, with 21 bases between. The CDR3 loop reads CAGGWGTPGDTQYF. The DNA of the CDR3 is TGTGCCGGGGGGTGGGGGACACCCGGGGATACGCAGTATTTT.

This clonotype occurred a few times. This rearrangement joins TRBV20-1 to TRBJ2-7, with D possibly matching TRBD2 (5 bases). V lost 0 bases to trimming and J lost 2 bases, with 8 bases between them. Germline CDR1 is DFQATT and CDR2 is SNEGSKA (reference sequence). The CDR3 extends over 13 amino acids. CDR3 region: CSARETGTYEQYF. The DNA for the CDR3 is TGCAGTGCTAGAGAGACGGGGACCTACGAGCAGTACTTC.

The chain links TRBV5-1 to TRBJ2-7; possible D gene TRBD1, 7 bases. V lost 3 bases and J 4 bases, leaving 14 bases between the germline ends. The CDR3 sequence is 14 residues long. Per germline, CDR1 SGHRS and CDR2 YFSETQ. The CDR3 DNA reads TGCGCCAGCAGCTCGGGGGACAGCCGGTACGAGCAGTACTTC. Translation gives CASSSGDSRYEQYF.

The rearrangement joins TRBV28 to TRBJ2-5; TRBD1 matches at 8 bases. V was clipped by 7 bases and J by 1 base; unmatched bases: 11. This CDR3 has 16 amino acids. CDR1 is MDHEN, CDR2 SYDVKM, per germline. CDR3 sequence (DNA): TGTGCCAGCAACCCCCGGGGCAGGGGGCTCCAAGAGACCCAGTACTTC. Protein sequence: CASNPRGRGLQETQYF.

The chain links TRBV6-1 to TRBJ2-3, with D possibly called TRBD1 or TRBD2 (5 bases each). V gave up 3 bases and J gave up 2 bases, with 18 bases separating them. The length of the CDR3 is 17 residues. The germline gives CDR1 MNHNS, CDR2 SASEGT. The CDR3 nucleotides read TGTGCCAGCAGTGAGAGGAGAGGGGCAGGCCCCACAGATACGCAGTATTTT. Translating gives CASSERRGAGPTDTQYF.

This clonotype was seen more than once but under ten times. This rearrangement joins TRBV6-5 to TRBJ1-4, with D uncertain. CDR3 length: 15 residues. CDR1 and CDR2 (germline): MNHEY, SVGAGI. Trimming took 0 bases from V and 7 from J, leaving 12 bases between them. The CDR3 region is CASSYSSGFGEKLFF. CDR3 in DNA: TGTGCCAGCAGTTACTCGTCGGGCTTCGGTGAAAAACTGTTTTTT.

The chain is built from TRBV27 and TRBJ1-1, with 7 bases that match TRBD1. Trimming took 7 bases from V and 1 from J; bases not matched to a gene: 9. Germline assignment: CDR1 MNHEY and CDR2 SMNVEV (reference sequence). The CDR3 spans 15 residues. CDR3 coding DNA: TGTGCCAGCATCCAATCGACAGGGACGAACACTGAAGCTTTCTTT. It encodes CASIQSTGTNTEAFF.

The J gene is TRBJ1-1, the V gene TRBV27; D is unclear. Germline V gene lookup returns CDR1 MNHEY and CDR2 SMNVEV (reference sequence). The CDR3 has 15 amino acids. The V gene lost 3 bases and the J gene lost 0 bases, with 11 bases spanning the gap. The CDR3 DNA follows: TGTGCCAGCAGTTTGCACGGACTAATGAACACTGAAGCTTTCTTT. It encodes CASSLHGLMNTEAFF.

This clonotype was seen a handful of times. As DNA, the CDR3 is TGTGCCAGCAGCTTTCCCGAGGTAGCGGGGGGCCCGTACCAAGAGACCCAGTACTTC. This codes for CASSFPEVAGGPYQETQYF. The V gene is TRBV7-9, the J gene TRBJ2-5; 10 bases line up with TRBD2. This CDR3 region has 19 residues. Germline trimming cut 3 bases from V and 0 bases from J; bases unmatched to any gene: 13. CDR1 is SEHNR, CDR2 FQNEAQ, per germline (reference sequence).

The chain carries TRBV4-3 and TRBJ2-1; 12 bases fit TRBD2. This CDR3 is built from 16 residues. CDR1 and CDR2 (germline): LGHNA, YSLEER. V lost 1 base and J lost 4; bases outside the gene matches: 2. CDR3 nucleotides: TGCGCCAGCAGCCAAGCCGGACTAGCGGGATACAATGAGCAGTTCTTC. Translated, it gives CASSQAGLAGYNEQFF.

The chain is built from TRBV6-1 and TRBJ1-5; TRBD1 is a possible D gene (5 bases). Germline-derived CDR1 and CDR2 are MNHNS and SASEGT. The CDR3 has 12 amino acids. Trimming took off 4 bases at V and 13 bases at J, with 14 bases between the two ends. The CDR3: CASSGTRAIQHF. Written as DNA, the CDR3 is TGTGCCAGCAGTGGTACCAGGGCCATACAGCATTTT.

The V gene is TRBV6-2 or TRBV6-3, the J gene TRBJ2-1, with 9 bases aligning to TRBD2. The CDR3 sequence is 15 residues long. Per germline, CDR1 MNHEY and CDR2 SVGEGT. J gave up 7 bases and V 4 bases, and 8 bases lay outside the gene matches. The CDR3 reads CASSSSSSGSNEQFF. CDR3 nucleotide sequence: TGTGCCAGCAGTTCCTCGAGTAGCGGGAGTAATGAGCAGTTCTTC.

V is TRBV30 and J is TRBJ2-5, with 9 bases lining up with TRBD1. The CDR3 spans 14 residues. CDR1 and CDR2 (germline): GTSNPN, SVGIG (reference sequence). With 3 bases clipped from V and 4 bases from J, the junction kept 6 bases outside the gene matches. The CDR3 nucleotides are TGTGCCTGGAGGGGGACAGGGATTTTAGAGACCCAGTACTTC. It yields the protein CAWRGTGILETQYF.